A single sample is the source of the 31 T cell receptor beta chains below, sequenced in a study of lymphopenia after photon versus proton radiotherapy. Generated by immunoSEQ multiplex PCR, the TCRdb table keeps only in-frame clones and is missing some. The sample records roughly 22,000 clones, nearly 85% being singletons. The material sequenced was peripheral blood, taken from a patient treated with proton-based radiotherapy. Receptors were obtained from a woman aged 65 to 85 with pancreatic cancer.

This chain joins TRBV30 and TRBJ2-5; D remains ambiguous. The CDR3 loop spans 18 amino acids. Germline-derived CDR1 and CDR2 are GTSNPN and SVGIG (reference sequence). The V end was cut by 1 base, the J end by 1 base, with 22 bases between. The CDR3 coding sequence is TGTGCCTGGAGTGGATATCCTATAGAGACCGAAACCCAAGAGACCCAGTACTTC. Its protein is CAWSGYPIETETQETQYF.

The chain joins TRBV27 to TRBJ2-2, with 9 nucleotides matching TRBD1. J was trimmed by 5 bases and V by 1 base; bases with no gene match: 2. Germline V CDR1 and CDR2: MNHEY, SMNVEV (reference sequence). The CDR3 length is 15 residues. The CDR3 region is CASSLYRGLTGELFF. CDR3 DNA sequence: TGTGCCAGCAGTTTATACAGGGGGCTGACCGGGGAGCTGTTTTTT.

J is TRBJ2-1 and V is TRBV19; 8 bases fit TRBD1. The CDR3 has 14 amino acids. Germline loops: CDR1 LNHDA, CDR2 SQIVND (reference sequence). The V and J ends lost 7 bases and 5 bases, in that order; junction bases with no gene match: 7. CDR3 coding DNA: TGTGCCAGTAAAGAGACAGGGGTTAACAATGAGCAGTTCTTC. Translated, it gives CASKETGVNNEQFF. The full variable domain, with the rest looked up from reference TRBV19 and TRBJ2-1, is DGGITQSPKYLFRKEGQNVTLSCEQNLNHDAMYWYRQDPGQGLRLIYYSQIVNDFQKGDIAEGYSVSREKKESFPLTVTSAQKNPTAFYLCASKETGVNNEQFFGPGTRLTVL.

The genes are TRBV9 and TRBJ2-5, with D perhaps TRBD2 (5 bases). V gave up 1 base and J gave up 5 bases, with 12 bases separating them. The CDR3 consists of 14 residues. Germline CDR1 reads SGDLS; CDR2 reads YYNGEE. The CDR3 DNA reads TGTGCCAGCAGCGTATCGGTCTCGGGGGAGACCCAGTACTTC. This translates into CASSVSVSGETQYF.

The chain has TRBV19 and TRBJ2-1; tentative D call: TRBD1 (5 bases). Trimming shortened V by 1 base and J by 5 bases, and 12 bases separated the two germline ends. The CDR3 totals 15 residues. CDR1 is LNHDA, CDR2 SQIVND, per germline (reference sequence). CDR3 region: CASSIGQIGDNEQFF. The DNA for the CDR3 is TGTGCCAGTAGTATAGGACAGATTGGCGACAATGAGCAGTTCTTC.

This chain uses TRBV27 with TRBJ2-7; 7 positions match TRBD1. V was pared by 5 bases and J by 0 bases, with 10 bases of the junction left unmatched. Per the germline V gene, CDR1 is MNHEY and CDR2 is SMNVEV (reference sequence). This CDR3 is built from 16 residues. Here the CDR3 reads CASSPRQGPYSYEQYF. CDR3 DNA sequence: TGTGCCAGCAGTCCGAGACAGGGACCCTACTCCTACGAGCAGTACTTC.

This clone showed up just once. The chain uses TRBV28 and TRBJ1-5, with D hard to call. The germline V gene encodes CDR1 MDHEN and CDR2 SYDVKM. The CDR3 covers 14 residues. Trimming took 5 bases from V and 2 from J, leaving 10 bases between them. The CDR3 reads CASSHPAGNQPQHF. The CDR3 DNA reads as TGTGCCAGCAGTCACCCGGCGGGCAATCAGCCCCAGCATTTT.

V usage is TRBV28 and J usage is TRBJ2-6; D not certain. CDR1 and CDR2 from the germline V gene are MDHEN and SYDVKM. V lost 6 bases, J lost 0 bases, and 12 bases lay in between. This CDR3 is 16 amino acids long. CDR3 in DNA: TGTGCCAGCAGAATCGGAAGTTTCTCTGGGGCCAACGTCCTGACTTTC. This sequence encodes CASRIGSFSGANVLTF. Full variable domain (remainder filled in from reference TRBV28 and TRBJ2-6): DVKVTQSSRYLVKRTGEKVFLECVQDMDHENMFWYRQDPGLGLRLIYFSYDVKMKEKGDIPEGYSVSREKKERFSLILESASTNQTSMYLCASRIGSFSGANVLTFGAGSRLTVL.

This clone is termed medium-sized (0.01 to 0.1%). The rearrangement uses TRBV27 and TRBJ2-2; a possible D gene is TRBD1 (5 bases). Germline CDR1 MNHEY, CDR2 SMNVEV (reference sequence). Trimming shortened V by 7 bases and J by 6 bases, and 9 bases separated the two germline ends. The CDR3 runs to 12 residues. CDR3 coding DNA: TGTGCCAGCACAGGGCTGGCCGGGGAGCTGTTTTTT. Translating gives CASTGLAGELFF.

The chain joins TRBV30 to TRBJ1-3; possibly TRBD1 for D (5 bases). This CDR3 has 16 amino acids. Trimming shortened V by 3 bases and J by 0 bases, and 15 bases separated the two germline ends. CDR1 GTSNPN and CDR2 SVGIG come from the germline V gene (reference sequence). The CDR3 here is CAWSASGRNSGNTIYF. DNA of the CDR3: TGTGCCTGGAGCGCCTCGGGACGGAACTCTGGAAACACCATATATTTT.

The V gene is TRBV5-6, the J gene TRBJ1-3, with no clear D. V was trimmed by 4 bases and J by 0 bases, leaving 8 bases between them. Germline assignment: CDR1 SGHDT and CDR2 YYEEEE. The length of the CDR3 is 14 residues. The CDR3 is CASSLPNSGNTIYF. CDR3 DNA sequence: TGTGCCAGCAGCCTTCCTAACTCTGGAAACACCATATATTTT. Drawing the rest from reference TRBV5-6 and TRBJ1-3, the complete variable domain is DAGVTQSPTHLIKTRGQQVTLRCSPKSGHDTVSWYQQALGQGPQFIFQYYEEEERQRGNFPDRFSGHQFPNYSSELNVNALLLGDSALYLCASSLPNSGNTIYFGEGSWLTVV.

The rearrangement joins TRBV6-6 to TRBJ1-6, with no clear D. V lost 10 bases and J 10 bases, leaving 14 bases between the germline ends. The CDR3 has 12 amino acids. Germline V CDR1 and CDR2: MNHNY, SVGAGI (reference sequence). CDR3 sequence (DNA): TGTGCCACGGAAGGGAATGGATCACCCCTCCACTTT. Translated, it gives CATEGNGSPLHF.

This CDR3 is CASAGTGAIYEQYF. Written as DNA, the CDR3 is TGTGCCAGCGCCGGGACAGGGGCGATCTACGAGCAGTACTTC. V and J are TRBV28 and TRBJ2-7, with TRBD1 matching 10 bases. Germline V gives CDR1 MDHEN, CDR2 SYDVKM. The CDR3 has 14 residues. Unmatched junction bases numbered 7, after V lost 8 bases and J lost 3 bases.

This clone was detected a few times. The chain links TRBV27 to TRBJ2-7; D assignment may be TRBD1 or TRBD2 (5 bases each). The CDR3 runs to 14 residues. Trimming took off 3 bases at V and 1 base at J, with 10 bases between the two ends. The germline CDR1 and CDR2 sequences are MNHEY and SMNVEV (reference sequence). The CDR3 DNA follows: TGTGCCAGCAGTTTCTGGGGGATTTCCTACGAGCAGTACTTC. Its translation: CASSFWGISYEQYF.

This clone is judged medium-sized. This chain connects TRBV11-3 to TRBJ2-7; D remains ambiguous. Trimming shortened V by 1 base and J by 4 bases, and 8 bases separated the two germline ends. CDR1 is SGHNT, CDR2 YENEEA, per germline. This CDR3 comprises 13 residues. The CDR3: CASSLGSAYEQYF. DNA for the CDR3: TGTGCCAGCAGCTTAGGATCGGCGTACGAGCAGTACTTC.

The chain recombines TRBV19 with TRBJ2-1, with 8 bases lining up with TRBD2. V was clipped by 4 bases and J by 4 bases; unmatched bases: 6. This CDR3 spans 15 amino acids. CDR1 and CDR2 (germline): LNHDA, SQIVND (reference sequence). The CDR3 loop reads CASSTASGYYNEQFF. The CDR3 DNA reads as TGTGCCAGTAGTACGGCTAGCGGGTATTACAATGAGCAGTTCTTC. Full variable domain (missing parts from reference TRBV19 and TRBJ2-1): DGGITQSPKYLFRKEGQNVTLSCEQNLNHDAMYWYRQDPGQGLRLIYYSQIVNDFQKGDIAEGYSVSREKKESFPLTVTSAQKNPTAFYLCASSTASGYYNEQFFGPGTRLTVL.

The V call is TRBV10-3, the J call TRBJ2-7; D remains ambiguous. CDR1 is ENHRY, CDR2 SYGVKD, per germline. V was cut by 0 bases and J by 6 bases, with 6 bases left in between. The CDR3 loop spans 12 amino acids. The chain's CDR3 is CAISESPSEQYF. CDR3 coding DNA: TGTGCCATCAGTGAGTCTCCATCCGAGCAGTACTTC.

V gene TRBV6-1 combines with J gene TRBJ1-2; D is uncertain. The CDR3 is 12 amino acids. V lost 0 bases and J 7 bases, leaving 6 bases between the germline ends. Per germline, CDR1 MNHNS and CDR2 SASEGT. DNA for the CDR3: TGTGCCAGCAGTGAAGCGCAGAGTGGCTACACCTTC. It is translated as CASSEAQSGYTF.

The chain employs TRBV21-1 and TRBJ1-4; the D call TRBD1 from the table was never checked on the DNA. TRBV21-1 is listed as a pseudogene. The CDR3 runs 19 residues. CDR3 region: CRPPGQGAKQNATNEKLFF. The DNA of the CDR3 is TGTCGCCCTCCGGGACAGGGGGCGAAACAGAATGCAACTAATGAAAAACTGTTTTTT.

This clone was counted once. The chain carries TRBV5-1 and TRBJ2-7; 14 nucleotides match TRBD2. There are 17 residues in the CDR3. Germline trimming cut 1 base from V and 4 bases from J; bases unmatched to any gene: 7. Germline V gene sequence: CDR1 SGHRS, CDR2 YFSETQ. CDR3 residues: CASSLNPGLAGGYEQYF. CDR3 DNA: TGCGCCAGCAGCTTGAACCCAGGACTAGCGGGAGGATACGAGCAGTACTTC.

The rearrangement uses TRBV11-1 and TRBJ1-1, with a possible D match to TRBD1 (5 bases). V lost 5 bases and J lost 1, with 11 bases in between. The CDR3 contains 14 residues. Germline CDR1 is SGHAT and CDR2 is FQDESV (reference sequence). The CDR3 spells CASSPRQTNTEAFF. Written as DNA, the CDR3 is TGTGCCAGCAGCCCGAGACAGACGAACACTGAAGCTTTCTTT. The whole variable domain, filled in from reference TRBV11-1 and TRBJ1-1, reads EAEVAQSPRYKITEKSQAVAFWCDPISGHATLYWYRQILGQGPELLVQFQDESVVDDSQLPKDRFSAERLKGVDSTLKIQPAELGDSAMYLCASSPRQTNTEAFFGQGTRLTVV.

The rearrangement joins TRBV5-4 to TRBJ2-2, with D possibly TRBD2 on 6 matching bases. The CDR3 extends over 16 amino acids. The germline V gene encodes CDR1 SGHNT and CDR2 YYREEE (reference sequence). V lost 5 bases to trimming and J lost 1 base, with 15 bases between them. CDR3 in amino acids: CASRGGPARNTGELFF. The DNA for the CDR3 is TGTGCCAGCAGGGGAGGCCCAGCGAGGAACACCGGGGAGCTGTTTTTT.

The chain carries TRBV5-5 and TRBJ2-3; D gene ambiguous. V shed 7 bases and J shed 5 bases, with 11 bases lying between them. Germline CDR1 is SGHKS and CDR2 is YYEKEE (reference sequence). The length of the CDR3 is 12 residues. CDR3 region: CASSISIDTQYF. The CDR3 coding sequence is TGTGCCAGCTCTATATCAATAGATACGCAGTATTTT.

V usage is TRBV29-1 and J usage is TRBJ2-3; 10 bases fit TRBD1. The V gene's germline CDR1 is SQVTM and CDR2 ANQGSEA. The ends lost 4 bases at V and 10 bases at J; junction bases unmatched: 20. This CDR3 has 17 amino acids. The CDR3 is CSVVQTQGTGAQSAQYF. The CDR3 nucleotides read TGCAGCGTTGTACAAACACAAGGGACAGGGGCCCAATCGGCGCAGTATTTT.

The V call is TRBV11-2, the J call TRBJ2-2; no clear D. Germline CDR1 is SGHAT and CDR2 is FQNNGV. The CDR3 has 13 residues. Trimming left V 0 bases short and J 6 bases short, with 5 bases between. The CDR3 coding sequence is TGTGCCAGCAGCTTAGATGGCGCCGGGGAGCTGTTTTTT. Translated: CASSLDGAGELFF.

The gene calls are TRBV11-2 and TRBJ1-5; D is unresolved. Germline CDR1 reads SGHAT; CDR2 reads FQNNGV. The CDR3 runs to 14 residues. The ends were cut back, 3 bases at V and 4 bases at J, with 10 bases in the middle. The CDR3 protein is CASSLSIGNQPQHF. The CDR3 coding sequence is TGTGCCAGCAGCTTGAGTATCGGGAATCAGCCCCAGCATTTT. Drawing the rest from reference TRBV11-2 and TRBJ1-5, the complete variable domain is EAGVAQSPRYKIIEKRQSVAFWCNPISGHATLYWYQQILGQGPKLLIQFQNNGVVDDSQLPKDRFSAERLKGVDSTLKIQPAKLEDSAVYLCASSLSIGNQPQHFGDGTRLSIL.

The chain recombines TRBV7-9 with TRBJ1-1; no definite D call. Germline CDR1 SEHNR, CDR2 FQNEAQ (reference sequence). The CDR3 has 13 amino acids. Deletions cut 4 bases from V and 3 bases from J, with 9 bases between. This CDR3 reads CASSYNRDTEAFF. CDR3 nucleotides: TGTGCCAGCAGCTACAATCGGGACACTGAAGCTTTCTTT.

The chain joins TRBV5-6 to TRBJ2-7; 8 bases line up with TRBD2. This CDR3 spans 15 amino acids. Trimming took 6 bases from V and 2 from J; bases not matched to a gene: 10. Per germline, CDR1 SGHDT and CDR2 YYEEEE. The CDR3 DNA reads TGTGCCAGCAAGAAGCGGGAGTTTTTCGCCTACGAGCAGTACTTC. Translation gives CASKKREFFAYEQYF.

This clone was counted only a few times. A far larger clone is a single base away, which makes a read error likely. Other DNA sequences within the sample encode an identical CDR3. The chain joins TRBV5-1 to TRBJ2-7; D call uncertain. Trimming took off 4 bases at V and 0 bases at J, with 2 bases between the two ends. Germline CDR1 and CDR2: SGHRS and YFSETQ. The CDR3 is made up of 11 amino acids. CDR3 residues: CASSTSYEQYF. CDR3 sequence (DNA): TGCGCCAGCAGCACCTCCTACGAGCAGTACTTC.

This CDR3 is CASSQGTVVSTDEQFF. In DNA form, the CDR3 reads TGTGCCAGCAGCCAAGGGACTGTGGTCTCAACCGATGAGCAGTTCTTC. V usage is TRBV5-8 and J usage is TRBJ2-1, with TRBD2 as a possible D gene (6 bases). This CDR3 spans 16 amino acids. The V end was cut by 4 bases, the J end by 8 bases, with 22 bases between. Germline CDR1 SGHTS, CDR2 YDEGEE.

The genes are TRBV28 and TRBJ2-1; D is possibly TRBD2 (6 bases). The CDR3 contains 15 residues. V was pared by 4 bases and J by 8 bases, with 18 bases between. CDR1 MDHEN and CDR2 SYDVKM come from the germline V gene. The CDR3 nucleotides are TGTGCCAGCAGTTCTCGTCAACTAGCTGTGGATGAGCAGTTCTTC. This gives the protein CASSSRQLAVDEQFF.